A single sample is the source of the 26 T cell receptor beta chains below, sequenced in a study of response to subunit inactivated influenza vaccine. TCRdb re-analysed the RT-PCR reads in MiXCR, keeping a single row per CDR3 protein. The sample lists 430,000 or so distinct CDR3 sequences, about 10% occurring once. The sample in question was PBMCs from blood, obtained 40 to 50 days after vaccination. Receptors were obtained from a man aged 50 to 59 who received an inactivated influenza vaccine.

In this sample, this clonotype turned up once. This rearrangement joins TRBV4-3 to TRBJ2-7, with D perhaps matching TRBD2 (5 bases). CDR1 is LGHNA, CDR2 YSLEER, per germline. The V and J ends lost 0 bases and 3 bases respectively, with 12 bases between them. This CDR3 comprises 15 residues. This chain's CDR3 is CASSQELARNYEQYF. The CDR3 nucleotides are TGCGCCAGCAGCCAAGAATTAGCGAGAAACTACGAGCAGTACTTC.

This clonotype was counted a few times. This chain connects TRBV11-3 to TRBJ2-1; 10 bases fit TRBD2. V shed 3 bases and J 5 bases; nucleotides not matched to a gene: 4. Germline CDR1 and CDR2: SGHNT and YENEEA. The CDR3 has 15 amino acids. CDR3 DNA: TGTGCCAGCAGCTTGGGGACTAGCGTCGACAATGAGCAGTTCTTC. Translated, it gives CASSLGTSVDNEQFF. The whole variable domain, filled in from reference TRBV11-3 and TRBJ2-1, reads EAGVVQSPRYKIIEKKQPVAFWCNPISGHNTLYWYLQNLGQGPELLIRYENEEAVDDSQLPKDRFSAERLKGVDSTLKIQPAELGDSAVYLCASSLGTSVDNEQFFGPGTRLTVL.

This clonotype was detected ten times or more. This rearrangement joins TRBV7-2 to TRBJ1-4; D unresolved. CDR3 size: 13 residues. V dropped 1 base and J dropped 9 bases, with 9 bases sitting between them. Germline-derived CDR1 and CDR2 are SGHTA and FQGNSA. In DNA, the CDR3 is TGTGCCAGCAGCTTAGAGGTTGCGCAAAAACTGTTTTTT. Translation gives CASSLEVAQKLFF.

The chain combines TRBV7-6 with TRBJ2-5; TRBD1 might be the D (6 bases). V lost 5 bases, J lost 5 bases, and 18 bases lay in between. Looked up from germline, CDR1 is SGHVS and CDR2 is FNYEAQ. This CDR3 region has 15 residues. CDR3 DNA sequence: TGTGCCAGCAGCCAGATAGGTTGGGGGCTGGAGACCCAGTACTTC. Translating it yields CASSQIGWGLETQYF. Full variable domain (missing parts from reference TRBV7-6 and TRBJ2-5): GAGVSQSPRYKVTKRGQDVALRCDPISGHVSLYWYRQALGQGPEFLTYFNYEAQQDKSGLPNDRFSAERPEGSISTLTIQRTEQRDSAMYRCASSQIGWGLETQYFGPGTRLLVL.

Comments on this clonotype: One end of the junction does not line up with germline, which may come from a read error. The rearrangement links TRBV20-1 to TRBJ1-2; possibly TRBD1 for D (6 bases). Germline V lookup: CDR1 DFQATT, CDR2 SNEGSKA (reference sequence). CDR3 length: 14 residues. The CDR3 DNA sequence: TGCAGTGCTGGAGATGGACAGAGCCCCTATGGCTACACCTTC. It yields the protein CSAGDGQSPYGYTF.

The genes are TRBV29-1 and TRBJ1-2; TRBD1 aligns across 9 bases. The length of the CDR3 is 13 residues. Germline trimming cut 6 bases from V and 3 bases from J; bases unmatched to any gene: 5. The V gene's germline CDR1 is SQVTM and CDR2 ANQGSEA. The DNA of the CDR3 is TGCAGCGTGTGGGACAGGGAGGACTATGGCTACACCTTC. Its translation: CSVWDREDYGYTF.

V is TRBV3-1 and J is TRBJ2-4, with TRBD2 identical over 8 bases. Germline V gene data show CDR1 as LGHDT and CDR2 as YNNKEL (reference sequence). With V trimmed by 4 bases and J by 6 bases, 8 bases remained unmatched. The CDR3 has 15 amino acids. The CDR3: CASSLGGGRPNIQYF. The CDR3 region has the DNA TGTGCCAGCAGCCTCGGGGGGGGGCGTCCAAACATTCAGTACTTC.

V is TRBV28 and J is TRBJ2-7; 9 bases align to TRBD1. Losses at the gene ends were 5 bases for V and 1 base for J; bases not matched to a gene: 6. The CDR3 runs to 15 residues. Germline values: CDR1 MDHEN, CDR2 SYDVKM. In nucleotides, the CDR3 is TGTGCCAGCAGTCTGCCGGGACAGGGATCCTACGAGCAGTACTTC. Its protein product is CASSLPGQGSYEQYF.

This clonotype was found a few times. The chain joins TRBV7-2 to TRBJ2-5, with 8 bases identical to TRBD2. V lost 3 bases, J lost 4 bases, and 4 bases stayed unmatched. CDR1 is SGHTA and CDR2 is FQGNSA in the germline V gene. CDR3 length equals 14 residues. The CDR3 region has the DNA TGTGCCAGCAGCTTTTCGGGGGGGGTAGAGACCCAGTACTTC. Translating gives CASSFSGGVETQYF.

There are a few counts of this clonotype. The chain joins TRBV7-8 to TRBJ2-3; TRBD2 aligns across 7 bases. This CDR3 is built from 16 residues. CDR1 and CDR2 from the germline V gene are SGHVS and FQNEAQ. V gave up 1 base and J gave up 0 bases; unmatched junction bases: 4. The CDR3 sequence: CASSLVGGTSTDTQYF. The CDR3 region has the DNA TGTGCCAGCAGCTTAGTCGGGGGGACTAGCACAGATACGCAGTATTTT.

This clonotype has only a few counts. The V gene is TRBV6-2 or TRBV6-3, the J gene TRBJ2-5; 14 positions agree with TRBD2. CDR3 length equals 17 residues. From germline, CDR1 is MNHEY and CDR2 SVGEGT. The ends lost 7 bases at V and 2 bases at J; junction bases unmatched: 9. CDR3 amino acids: CASIGLAGGQGQETQYF. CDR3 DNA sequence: TGTGCCAGCATCGGACTAGCGGGAGGACAGGGACAAGAGACCCAGTACTTC.

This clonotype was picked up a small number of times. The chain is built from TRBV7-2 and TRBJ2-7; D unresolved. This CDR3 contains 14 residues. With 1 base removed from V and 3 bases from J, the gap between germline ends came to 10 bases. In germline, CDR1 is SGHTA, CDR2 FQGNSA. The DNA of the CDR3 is TGTGCCAGCAGCTTAGGGGGAAATATCTACGAGCAGTACTTC. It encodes CASSLGGNIYEQYF.

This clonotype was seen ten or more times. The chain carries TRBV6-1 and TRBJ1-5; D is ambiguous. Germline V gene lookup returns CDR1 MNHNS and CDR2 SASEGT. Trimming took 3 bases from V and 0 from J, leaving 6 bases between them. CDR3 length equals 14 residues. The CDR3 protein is CASSEVNSNQPQHF. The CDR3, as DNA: TGTGCCAGCAGTGAGGTTAATAGCAATCAGCCCCAGCATTTT.

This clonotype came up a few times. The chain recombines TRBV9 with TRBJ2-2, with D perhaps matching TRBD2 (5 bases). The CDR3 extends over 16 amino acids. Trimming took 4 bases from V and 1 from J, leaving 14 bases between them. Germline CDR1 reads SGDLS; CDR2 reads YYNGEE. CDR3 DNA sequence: TGTGCCAGCAGCCCAAAACAGCGGATGAACACCGGGGAGCTGTTTTTT. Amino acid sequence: CASSPKQRMNTGELFF.

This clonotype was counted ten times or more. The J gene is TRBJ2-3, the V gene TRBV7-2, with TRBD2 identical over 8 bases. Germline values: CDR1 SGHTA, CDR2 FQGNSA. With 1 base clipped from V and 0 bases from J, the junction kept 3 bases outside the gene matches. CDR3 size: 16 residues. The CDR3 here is CASSLGPGGSTDTQYF. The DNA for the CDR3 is TGTGCCAGCAGCTTAGGCCCGGGAGGGAGCACAGATACGCAGTATTTT.

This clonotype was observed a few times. CDR3 DNA sequence: TGTGCCAGCAGTTTTTTAGGACAGGGGAGCGGGGAGCTGTTTTTT. This encodes CASSFLGQGSGELFF. J is TRBJ2-2 and V is TRBV27; 9 bases map to TRBD1. This CDR3 is 15 amino acids long. V trimming: 3 bases; J trimming: 7 bases; junction bases outside the gene matches: 6. The germline CDR1 and CDR2 sequences are MNHEY and SMNVEV (reference sequence).

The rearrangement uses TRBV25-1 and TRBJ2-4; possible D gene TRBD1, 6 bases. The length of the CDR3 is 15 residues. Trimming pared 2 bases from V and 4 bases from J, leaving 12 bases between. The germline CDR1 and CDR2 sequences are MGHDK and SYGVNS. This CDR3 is CASSETGLTKNIQYF. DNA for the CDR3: TGTGCCAGCAGTGAAACAGGGTTAACTAAAAACATTCAGTACTTC.

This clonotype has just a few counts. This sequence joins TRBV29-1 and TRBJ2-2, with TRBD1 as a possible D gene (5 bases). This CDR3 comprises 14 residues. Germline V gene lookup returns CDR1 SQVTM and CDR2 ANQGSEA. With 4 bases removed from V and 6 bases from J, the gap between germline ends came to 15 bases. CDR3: CSVGQGRNPGELFF. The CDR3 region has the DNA TGCAGCGTTGGCCAGGGAAGGAATCCCGGGGAGCTGTTTTTT.

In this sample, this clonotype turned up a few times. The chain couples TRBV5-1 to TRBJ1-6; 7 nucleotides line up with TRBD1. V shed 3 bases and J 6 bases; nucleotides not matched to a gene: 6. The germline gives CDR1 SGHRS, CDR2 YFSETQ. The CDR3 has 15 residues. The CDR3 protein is CASSWGQLSNSPLHF. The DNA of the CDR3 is TGCGCCAGCAGCTGGGGACAGCTAAGTAATTCACCCCTCCACTTT.

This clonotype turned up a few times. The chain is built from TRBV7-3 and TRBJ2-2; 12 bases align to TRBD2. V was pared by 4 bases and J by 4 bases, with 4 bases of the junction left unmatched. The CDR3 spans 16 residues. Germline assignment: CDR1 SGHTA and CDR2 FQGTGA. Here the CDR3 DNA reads TGTGCCAGCAGCTCTCGACTAGCGGGAGTCACCGGGGAGCTGTTTTTT. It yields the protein CASSSRLAGVTGELFF. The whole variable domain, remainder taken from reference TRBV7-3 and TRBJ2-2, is GAGVSQTPSNKVTEKGKYVELRCDPISGHTALYWYRQSLGQGPEFLIYFQGTGAADDSGLPNDRFFAVRPEGSVSTLKIQRTERGDSAVYLCASSSRLAGVTGELFFGEGSRLTVL.

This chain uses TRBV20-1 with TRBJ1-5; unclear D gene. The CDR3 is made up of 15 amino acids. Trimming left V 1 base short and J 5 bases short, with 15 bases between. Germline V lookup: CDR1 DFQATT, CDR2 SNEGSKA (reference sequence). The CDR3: CSARVPNRLHQPQHF. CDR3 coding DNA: TGCAGTGCTAGAGTTCCTAACAGACTCCATCAGCCCCAGCATTTT.

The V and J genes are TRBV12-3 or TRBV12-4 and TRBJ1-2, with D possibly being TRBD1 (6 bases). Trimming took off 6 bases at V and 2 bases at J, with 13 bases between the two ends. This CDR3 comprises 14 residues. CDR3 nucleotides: TGTGCCAGCAGGCGTGATACAGGGAACTATGGCTACACCTTC. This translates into CASRRDTGNYGYTF.

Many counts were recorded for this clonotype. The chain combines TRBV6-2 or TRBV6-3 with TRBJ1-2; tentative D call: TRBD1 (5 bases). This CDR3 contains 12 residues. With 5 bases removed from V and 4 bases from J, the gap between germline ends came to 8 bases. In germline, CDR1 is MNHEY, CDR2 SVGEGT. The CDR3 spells CASSQGVYGYTF. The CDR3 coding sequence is TGTGCCAGCAGTCAGGGTGTCTATGGCTACACCTTC.

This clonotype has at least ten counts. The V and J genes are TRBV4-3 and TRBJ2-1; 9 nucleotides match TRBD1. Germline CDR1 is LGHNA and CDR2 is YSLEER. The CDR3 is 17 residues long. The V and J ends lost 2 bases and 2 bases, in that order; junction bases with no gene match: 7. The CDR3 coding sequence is TGCGCCAGCAGCCAATCACTGGGACAGGGTCCCTACAATGAGCAGTTCTTC. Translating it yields CASSQSLGQGPYNEQFF.

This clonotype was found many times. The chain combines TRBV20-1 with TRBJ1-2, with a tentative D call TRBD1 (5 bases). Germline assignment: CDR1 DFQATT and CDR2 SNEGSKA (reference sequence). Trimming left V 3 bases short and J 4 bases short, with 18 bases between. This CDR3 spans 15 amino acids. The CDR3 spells CSARVAGGLPYGYTF. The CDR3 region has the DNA TGCAGTGCTAGGGTTGCGGGGGGATTACCCTATGGCTACACCTTC.

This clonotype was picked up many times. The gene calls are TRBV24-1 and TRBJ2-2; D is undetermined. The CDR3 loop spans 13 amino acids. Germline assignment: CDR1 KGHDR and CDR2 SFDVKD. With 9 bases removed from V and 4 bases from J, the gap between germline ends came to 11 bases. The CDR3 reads CATYSWATGELFF. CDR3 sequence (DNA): TGTGCCACCTATTCCTGGGCCACCGGGGAGCTGTTTTTT.